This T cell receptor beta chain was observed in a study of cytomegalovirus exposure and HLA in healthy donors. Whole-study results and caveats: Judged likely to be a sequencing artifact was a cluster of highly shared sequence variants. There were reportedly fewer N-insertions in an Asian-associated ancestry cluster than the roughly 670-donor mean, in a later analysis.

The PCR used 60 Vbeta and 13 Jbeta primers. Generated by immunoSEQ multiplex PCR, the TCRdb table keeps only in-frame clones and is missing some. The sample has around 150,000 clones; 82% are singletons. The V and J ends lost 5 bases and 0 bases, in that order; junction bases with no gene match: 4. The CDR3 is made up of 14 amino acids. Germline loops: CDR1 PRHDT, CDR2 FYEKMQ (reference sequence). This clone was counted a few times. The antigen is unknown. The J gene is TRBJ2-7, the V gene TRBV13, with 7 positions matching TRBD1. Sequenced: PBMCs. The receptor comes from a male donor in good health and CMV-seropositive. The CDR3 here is CASSPRDSSYEQYF. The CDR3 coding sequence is TGTGCCAGCAGCCCCCGGGACAGCTCCTACGAGCAGTACTTC.